This TCR beta chain was recorded in a study of blood T cell repertoires in COVID-19. Across the whole study: Material from acute and convalescent COVID-19 was sourced from the United States, Italy and Spain. PBMCs, B-cell-depleted T cells, or T cells were the source of the cDNA or gDNA that made up the material.

Original analysis: By means of reference gene primer amplification, nucleated cell counts were estimated. The assay was immunoSEQ multiplex PCR, and TCRdb's table has in-frame clones only and misses some. V and J calls and clone size come straight from that table; D and trimming were deduced from the DNA. This table has approximately 340,000 clones, 65% to 85% appearing once. The origin of this receptor is a man aged 30 to 45 with active or convalescent COVID-19. The specimen was peripheral blood.

CDR3 loop: CATNREGATNEKLFF. In DNA, the CDR3 is TGTGCCACCAACCGGGAGGGAGCCACTAATGAAAAACTGTTTTTT. V usage is TRBV2 and J usage is TRBJ1-4; D remains unclear. The CDR3 contains 15 residues. V was cut by 10 bases and J by 2 bases, with 17 bases left in between. Germline lookup yields CDR1 SNHLY and CDR2 FYNNEI.